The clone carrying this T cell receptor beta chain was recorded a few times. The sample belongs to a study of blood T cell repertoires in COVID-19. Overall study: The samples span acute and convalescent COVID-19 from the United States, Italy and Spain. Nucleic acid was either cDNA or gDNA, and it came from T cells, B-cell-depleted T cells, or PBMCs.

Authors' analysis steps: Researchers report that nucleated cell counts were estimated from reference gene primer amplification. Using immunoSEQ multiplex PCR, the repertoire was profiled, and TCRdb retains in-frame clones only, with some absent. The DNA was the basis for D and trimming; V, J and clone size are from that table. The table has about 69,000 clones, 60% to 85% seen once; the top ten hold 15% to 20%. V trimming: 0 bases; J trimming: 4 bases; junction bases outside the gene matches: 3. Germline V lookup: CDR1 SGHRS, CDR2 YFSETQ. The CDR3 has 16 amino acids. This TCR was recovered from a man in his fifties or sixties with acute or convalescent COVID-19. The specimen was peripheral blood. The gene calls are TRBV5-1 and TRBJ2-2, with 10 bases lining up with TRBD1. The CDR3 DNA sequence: TGCGCCAGCAGCTTGGCGACAGGGGGCCTCACCGGGGAGCTGTTTTTT. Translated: CASSLATGGLTGELFF. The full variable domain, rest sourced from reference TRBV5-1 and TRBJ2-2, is KAGVTQTPRYLIKTRGQQVTLSCSPISGHRSVSWYQQTPGQGLQFLFEYFSETQRNKGNFPGRFSGRQFSNSRSEMNVSTLELGDSALYLCASSLATGGLTGELFFGEGSRLTVL.